This T cell receptor (beta chain) was captured in a study of T-cell memory formation after mild COVID-19 (dated by TCRdb to the early 2020s). Context from the whole study: Most TCR sequence clusters were specific to one of the two donors. The cohort comprised two young, previously healthy adult volunteers, one female and one male. In a couple of donors, T-cell clones that expanded and contracted after mild COVID-19 were followed by sequencing TCRalpha and TCRbeta repertoires longitudinally.

Ficoll-Paque density gradient centrifugation was used to isolate PBMCs. On this clonotype itself: No cognate antigen has been identified for it. Nothing much larger sits one base from this clone, and base qualities are not available.

Instrument used: Illumina NovaSeq 6000. Using 5'RACE with constant-segment primers, TCRalpha and TCRbeta cDNA libraries were constructed, with sample barcodes and unique molecular identifiers added in the process. Trizol reagent was used to extract RNA from every sample. Libraries were amplified in two PCR steps, with a second sample barcode and Illumina TruSeq adapters added in the second step. The libraries were sequenced on an Illumina NovaSeq using 2 x 150 bp paired-end reads. The authors' pipeline ran thus. The reads were demultiplexed and collapsed into UMI-guided consensus sequences using migec v1.2.7. Using mixcr v2.1.11, the UMI consensuses were aligned to TRA and TRB V and J templates and assembled into clonotypes. Clonotypes were classified as expanded or contracted when called significant by both edgeR and NoisET, with noise models trained on biological replicates. For edgeR calls, a false discovery rate-adjusted p below 0.01 and a log2 fold-change threshold of 1 were applied. As an exploratory analysis of dynamics, PCA with hierarchical clustering was applied to max-normalized trajectories of the 1000 most abundant clonotypes. Each responding clone was given a CD4 or CD8 phenotype based on the CD4+ and CD8+ repertoires, which had been sequenced separately. Using fastp at Q25 and MiXCR, TCRdb reprocessed the public reads and kept productive beta chains. One record per CDR3 amino acid sequence lists the most common genes and DNA. None of the V and J calls come from the authors' own analysis; TCRdb made them. The table for this sample lists fewer than 650,000 distinct CDR3 sequences; roughly 22% of them were counted only once. The top ten constitute roughly 8.3% of the sample.

Spanning cysteine to phenylalanine, the CDR3 consists of 17 amino acids. CDR3 DNA only is kept here, 51 bases in frame from base 1. V is pared back by 4 bases and J by 2 bases, with 18 bases lying between the germline termini. CDR1 and CDR2, looked up from the germline V gene (reference sequence), are SEHNR and FQNEAQ. On the study overall, not on this receptor specifically: The study covered only two mild cases, and larger cohorts including severe cases with pre-infection samples were considered necessary. Some responding clones were found in pre-infection memory, which suggests that pre-existing cross-reactive memory T cells took part in the SARS-CoV-2 response. From day 15 to 85, contracting clones showed balanced CD4/CD8 phenotypes, whereas a second wave of clones that expanded from day 15 to 37 leaned towards CD4+. Contracting CD4+ clones were located mainly in the CM and EM memory subsets, whereas CD8+ clones were found to be enriched in EMRA. SARS-CoV-2 specificity of the second-wave clones peaking on day 37 was not confirmed.

This TCR was sampled from an adult woman who had mild COVID-19 (a few samples of this study predate the infection). The sample titles of this study are shuffled in the database, so cell type and time point are left out; the donor was told from shared clones. Material for sequencing was PBMCs or a T cell subset sorted from them (not recorded which). The chain links TRBV7-9 with TRBJ1-5; possibly the D gene is TRBD1, per 6 matching bases. The DNA reads TGTGCCAGCAGCTCCATAGGGGGTTTTTATGGCAATCAGCCCCAGCATTTT. This translates into CASSSIGGFYGNQPQHF.